Following are 13 T cell receptor beta chains from one sample sequenced in a study of shared clonotypes between healthy human individuals. Naive-designated CD8 cells lacked CD45RO, were positively enriched for CCR7, and omitted terminally differentiated effector memory CD45RA+ cells. The assay was immunoSEQ multiplex PCR, and TCRdb's table has in-frame clones only and misses some. This table holds about 1.9 million clones, just over 90% found once. The sample was naive CD8+ T cells from PBMCs. These receptors were collected from a man younger than 30 in good health. Some clones in this sample may be carry-over from other donors' samples.

The chain has TRBV5-4 and TRBJ2-7; D might be TRBD1 (6 bases). Germline V lookup: CDR1 SGHNT, CDR2 YYREEE (reference sequence). CDR3 length: 15 amino acids. V was pared by 3 bases and J by 0 bases, with 13 bases between. The DNA of the CDR3 is TGTGCCAGCAGCTGGAAGGACAGAGCCTCCTACGAGCAGTACTTC. Translated, it gives CASSWKDRASYEQYF.

The chain uses TRBV6-9 and TRBJ1-1, with unresolved D. The CDR3 contains 14 residues. Germline V CDR1 and CDR2: MNHGY, SVAAGI. Trimming took 10 bases from V and 1 from J, leaving 16 bases between them. CDR3 in amino acids: CAILSNRENTEAFF. Here the CDR3 DNA reads TGTGCCATCCTATCCAATAGGGAGAACACTGAAGCTTTCTTT.

The rearrangement links TRBV10-3 to TRBJ1-4; D not resolved. This CDR3 contains 13 residues. Per germline, CDR1 ENHRY and CDR2 SYGVKD. With 11 bases removed from V and 5 bases from J, the gap between germline ends came to 15 bases. The CDR3 DNA follows: TGTGCCGCAAGAGACACCTTAAATGAAAAACTGTTTTTT. Protein: CAARDTLNEKLFF.

This chain joins TRBV27 and TRBJ2-7, with D possibly TRBD1 on 6 matching bases. There are 13 residues in the CDR3. Trimming took off 5 bases at V and 6 bases at J, with 14 bases between the two ends. Germline-derived CDR1 and CDR2 are MNHEY and SMNVEV (reference sequence). The CDR3 sequence is CASSPWTVGEQYF. DNA for the CDR3: TGTGCCAGCAGTCCTTGGACAGTTGGCGAGCAGTACTTC.

Only one count was recorded for this clone. The V gene is TRBV9, the J gene TRBJ1-1, with D unclear. Germline V gives CDR1 SGDLS, CDR2 YYNGEE. This CDR3 has 16 residues. The ends were cut back, 1 base at V and 1 base at J, with 14 bases in the middle. The CDR3 sequence: CASSVNSRPTNTEAFF. CDR3 sequence (DNA): TGTGCCAGCAGCGTAAACTCGAGGCCGACGAACACTGAAGCTTTCTTT.

The table lists this clone with a count of one. The chain uses TRBV28 and TRBJ2-3; TRBD2 agrees at 9 bases. The CDR3 covers 14 residues. The V gene's germline CDR1 is MDHEN and CDR2 SYDVKM. V lost 3 bases and J lost 5; bases outside the gene matches: 3. The CDR3 region is CASSLGLAVDTQYF. The CDR3 DNA reads as TGTGCCAGCAGTTTGGGACTAGCTGTAGATACGCAGTATTTT. Full variable domain (outside the CDR3, taken from reference TRBV28 and TRBJ2-3): DVKVTQSSRYLVKRTGEKVFLECVQDMDHENMFWYRQDPGLGLRLIYFSYDVKMKEKGDIPEGYSVSREKKERFSLILESASTNQTSMYLCASSLGLAVDTQYFGPGTRLTVL.

In this sample, this clone turned up once. The CDR3 bases are TGTGCCAGCAGCCCTGAGGTGGGGGAGCAAGAGACCCAGTACTTC. Encoded protein: CASSPEVGEQETQYF. The V call is TRBV13, the J call TRBJ2-5; possibly TRBD1 or TRBD2 for D (5 bases each). The CDR3 length is 15 residues. Between the trimmed V and J ends, which lost 5 bases and 2 bases, there was a span of 15 bases. The germline CDR1 and CDR2 sequences are PRHDT and FYEKMQ (reference sequence).

This clone was detected a few times. Additional DNA sequences in this sample encode the identical CDR3. This chain links TRBV28 with TRBJ2-7, with TRBD2 as a possible D gene (5 bases). Per the germline V gene, CDR1 is MDHEN and CDR2 is SYDVKM. The V gene lost 6 bases and the J gene lost 3 bases, with 9 bases spanning the gap. This CDR3 is built from 12 residues. This CDR3 reads CASSPTNYEQYF. CDR3 bases: TGTGCCAGCAGCCCGACTAACTACGAGCAGTACTTC.

V is TRBV5-1 and J is TRBJ1-2; TRBD1 might be the D (5 bases). CDR3 size: 15 residues. V lost 4 bases and J lost 4, with 17 bases in between. Germline V CDR1 and CDR2: SGHRS, YFSETQ. CDR3 DNA: TGCGCCAGCAGCGAACCGGGGCAGCCTTTCTATGGCTACACCTTC. This sequence encodes CASSEPGQPFYGYTF.

This clone was detected only once. The genes are TRBV28 and TRBJ2-3; possibly TRBD1 for D (9 bases). V was shortened by 4 bases and J by 8 bases, with 25 bases between the two germline ends. The CDR3 is 17 amino acids. Per the germline V gene, CDR1 is MDHEN and CDR2 is SYDVKM. CDR3 DNA: TGTGCCAGCAGTTCCGGACAGGGGCCCGCCGGGAGGGGTACGCAGTATTTT. Protein product: CASSSGQGPAGRGTQYF. Full variable domain (missing parts from reference TRBV28 and TRBJ2-3): DVKVTQSSRYLVKRTGEKVFLECVQDMDHENMFWYRQDPGLGLRLIYFSYDVKMKEKGDIPEGYSVSREKKERFSLILESASTNQTSMYLCASSSGQGPAGRGTQYFGPGTRLTVL.

V usage is TRBV27 and J usage is TRBJ1-1, with 9 positions matching TRBD1. CDR3 length: 16 amino acids. With 0 bases clipped from V and 5 bases from J, the junction kept 7 bases outside the gene matches. Germline values: CDR1 MNHEY, CDR2 SMNVEV (reference sequence). CDR3: CASSLSAGTGKTEAFF. The CDR3 bases are TGTGCCAGCAGTTTATCAGCCGGGACAGGGAAGACTGAAGCTTTCTTT.

This rearrangement joins TRBV2 to TRBJ2-3; TRBD2 matches 9 bases. V dropped 3 bases and J dropped 4; count of bases not matched to a gene: 14. Germline CDR1 reads SNHLY; CDR2 reads FYNNEI. This CDR3 contains 18 residues. The CDR3 DNA is TGTGCCAGCAGTGAGTTTGCTAGCGGGGATCTCGGGGCAGATACGCAGTATTTT. This encodes CASSEFASGDLGADTQYF.

The V and J genes are TRBV4-2 and TRBJ2-5; D could derive from TRBD1 or TRBD2 (6 bases each). The J call may be wrong; the DNA end is better matched by TRBJ2-7. This CDR3 is 14 amino acids long. Per germline, CDR1 LGHNA and CDR2 YNFKEQ. The CDR3 DNA follows: TGTGCCAGCAGCCAAGTCGGAGGGGGCTACGAGCAGTACTTC. The encoded protein is CASSQVGGGYEQYF.